This is a list of T cell receptor beta chains from one sample in a study of metastatic and nonmetastatic thyroid tumors. TCRdb called clones again from the PCR reads with MiXCR. The sample lists tens of thousands of clones; less than 15% were seen once. Sequenced sample: blood. The receptors originated from a female donor with papillary thyroid cancer or a benign thyroid nodule (not recorded which). Some clones in this sample may be carry-over from other donors' samples. Each CDR3 is given with its conserved first and last residue.

CDR3	V
CASGLVWYNSPLHF	TRBV12-5
CASRSGPDTQYF	TRBV7-9
CASSYSISGRGYEQYF	TRBV6-6
CASSPDSTTNEKLFF	TRBV18
CASSSGLYQETQYF	TRBV7-9
CASSINSWDWNYEQYF	TRBV19
CSARRWDGQYF	TRBV20-1
CASTGLAGDLPTDTQYF	TRBV7-6
CASSRTGTSSSSTDTQYF	TRBV11-3
CASSTTRSQETQYF	TRBV7-2
CASSLGGPGVSPLHF	TRBV11-3
CASSEVAGPKNIQYF	TRBV6-1
CASSFAGTTYEQYF	TRBV7-8
CASSLKQNTGELFF	TRBV28
CASSDLWARDVITGGLFF	TRBV10-2
CAISLGLAGVETQYF	TRBV12-3/TRBV12-4
CAWDEGGRGIYEQYF	TRBV30
CASSGSTGGIYGYTF	TRBV10-2
CASRGGSGANVLTF	TRBV6-1
CSATQHEQFF	TRBV29-1
CASSLGTGRETQYF	TRBV11-1
CASSRGQTNTGELFF	TRBV6-2/TRBV6-3
CAWRRVAAYNEQFF	TRBV30
CASSFIPRRSEQYF	TRBV28
CANSFCGASDFVAQYF	TRBV11-1
CATSREVGGGAKNIQYF	TRBV15
CASSEGQSSTDTQYF	TRBV6-1
CASTRTGKSETQYF	TRBV7-9
CASSSVGLASPLHF	TRBV28
CASSHAGLAGEYFF	TRBV4-2
CASSSKVGLAAANEQFF	TRBV7-3
CASIKSGSNTGELFF	TRBV6-1
CSVTDSSKKEQFF	TRBV29-1
CSASSIKLYEQYF	TRBV20-1
CASSWMGVSGNTIYF	TRBV5-1
CASSIGPGAGGSYEQYF	TRBV7-2
CSASGGRDTEAFF	TRBV20-1
CASSRTGVYNEQFF	TRBV6-1
CASSQDPHFTRTEMRAFF	TRBV4-1
CASNLPRKNIQYF	TRBV6-1
CASSFPVRLAGEETQYF	TRBV7-9
CASIRRAGGYEQYF	TRBV6-2/TRBV6-3
CASSLGQGFGELFF	TRBV7-9
CASSEGSPRGYTF	TRBV10-2
CASRNRGANTEALF	TRBV19
CSVGGTRTDNYEQYF	TRBV29-1
CSAVDRGPTEAFF	TRBV20-1
CASSARLAGGNTDTQYF	TRBV9
CASSTGATGELFF	TRBV12-3/TRBV12-4
CATTVSLNSYEQYF	TRBV19
CASSYPQTALSRRQYF	TRBV6-6
CASTAESSNQPQHF	TRBV2
CASSAGTNYGYTF	TRBV2
CASGEGGANEKLFF	TRBV28